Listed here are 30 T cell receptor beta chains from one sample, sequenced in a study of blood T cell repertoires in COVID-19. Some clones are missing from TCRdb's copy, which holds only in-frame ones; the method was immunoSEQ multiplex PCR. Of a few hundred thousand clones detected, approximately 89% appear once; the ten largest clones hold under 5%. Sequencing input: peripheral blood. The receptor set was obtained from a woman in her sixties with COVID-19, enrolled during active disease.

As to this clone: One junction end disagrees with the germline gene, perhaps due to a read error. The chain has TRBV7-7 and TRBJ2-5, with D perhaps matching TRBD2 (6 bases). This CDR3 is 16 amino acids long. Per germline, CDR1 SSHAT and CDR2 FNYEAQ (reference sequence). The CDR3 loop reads CASSPPPHRGQETQYF. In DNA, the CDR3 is TGTGCTAGCAGTCCTCCCCCCCATCGGGGGCAAGAGACCCAGTACTTC.

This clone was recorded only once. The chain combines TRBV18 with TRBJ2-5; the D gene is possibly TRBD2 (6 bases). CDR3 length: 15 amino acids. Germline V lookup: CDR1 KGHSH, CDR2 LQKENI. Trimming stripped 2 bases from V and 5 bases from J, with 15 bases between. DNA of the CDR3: TGTGCCAGCTCACCAACGGTCGGGGGACGGGAGACCCAGTACTTC. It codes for CASSPTVGGRETQYF.

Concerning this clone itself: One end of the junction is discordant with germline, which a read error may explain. Written as DNA, the CDR3 is TGTGCCGGCAGCTTGACTAGCGGTACCTACGAGCAGTACTTC. It specifies CAGSLTSGTYEQYF. The gene calls are TRBV5-4 and TRBJ2-7; 9 bases fit TRBD2. Germline V lookup: CDR1 SGHNT, CDR2 YYREEE (reference sequence). This CDR3 has 14 amino acids.

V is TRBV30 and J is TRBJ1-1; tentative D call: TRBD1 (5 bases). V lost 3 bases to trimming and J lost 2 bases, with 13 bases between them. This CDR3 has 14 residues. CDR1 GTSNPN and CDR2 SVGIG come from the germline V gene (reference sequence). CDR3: CAWRYLGGNTEAFF. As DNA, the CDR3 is TGTGCCTGGAGGTACCTGGGGGGAAACACTGAAGCTTTCTTT.

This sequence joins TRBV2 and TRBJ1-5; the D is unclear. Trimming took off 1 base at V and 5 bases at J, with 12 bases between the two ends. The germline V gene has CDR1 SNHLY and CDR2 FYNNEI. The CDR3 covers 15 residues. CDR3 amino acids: CASSEVRRRDQPQHF. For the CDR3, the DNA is TGTGCCAGCAGTGAAGTCAGACGGCGGGATCAGCCCCAGCATTTT.

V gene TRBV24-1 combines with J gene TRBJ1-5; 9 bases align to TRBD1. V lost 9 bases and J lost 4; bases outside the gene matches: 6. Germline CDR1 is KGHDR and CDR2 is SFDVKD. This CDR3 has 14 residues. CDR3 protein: CATSGTGLNQPQHF. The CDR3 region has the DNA TGTGCCACCTCCGGGACAGGGCTTAATCAGCCCCAGCATTTT.

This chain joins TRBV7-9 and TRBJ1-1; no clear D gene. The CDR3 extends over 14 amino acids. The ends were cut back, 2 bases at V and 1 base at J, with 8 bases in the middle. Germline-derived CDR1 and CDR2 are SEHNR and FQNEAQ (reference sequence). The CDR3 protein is CASSLNARNTEAFF. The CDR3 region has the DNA TGTGCCAGCAGCTTAAATGCCAGGAACACTGAAGCTTTCTTT.

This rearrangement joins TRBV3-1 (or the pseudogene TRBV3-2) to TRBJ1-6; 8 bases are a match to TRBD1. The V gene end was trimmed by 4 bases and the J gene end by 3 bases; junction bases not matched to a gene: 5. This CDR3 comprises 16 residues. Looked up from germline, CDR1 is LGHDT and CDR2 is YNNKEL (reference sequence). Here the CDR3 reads CASSRGQGLYNSPLHF. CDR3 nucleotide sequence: TGTGCCAGCAGCCGAGGACAGGGTCTCTATAATTCACCCCTCCACTTT.

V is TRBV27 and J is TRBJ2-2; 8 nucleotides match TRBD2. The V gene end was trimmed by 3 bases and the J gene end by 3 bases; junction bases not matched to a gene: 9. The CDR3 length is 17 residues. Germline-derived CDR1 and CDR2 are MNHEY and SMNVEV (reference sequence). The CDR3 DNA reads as TGTGCCAGCAGTTTTGGCGGGGGGACTTTTGACACCGGGGAGCTGTTTTTT. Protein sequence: CASSFGGGTFDTGELFF.

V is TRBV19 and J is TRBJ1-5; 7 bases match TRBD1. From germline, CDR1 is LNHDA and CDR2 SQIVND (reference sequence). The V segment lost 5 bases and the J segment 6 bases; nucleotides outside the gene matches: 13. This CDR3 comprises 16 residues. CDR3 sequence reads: CASSPLGQIQSQPQHF. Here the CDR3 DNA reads TGTGCCAGTAGTCCTCTGGGACAGATCCAAAGTCAGCCCCAGCATTTT.

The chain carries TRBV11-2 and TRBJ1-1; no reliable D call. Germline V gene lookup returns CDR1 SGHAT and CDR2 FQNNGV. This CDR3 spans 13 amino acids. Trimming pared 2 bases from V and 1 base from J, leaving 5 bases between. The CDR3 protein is CASSLFQNTEAFF. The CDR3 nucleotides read TGTGCCAGCAGCTTATTTCAGAACACTGAAGCTTTCTTT.

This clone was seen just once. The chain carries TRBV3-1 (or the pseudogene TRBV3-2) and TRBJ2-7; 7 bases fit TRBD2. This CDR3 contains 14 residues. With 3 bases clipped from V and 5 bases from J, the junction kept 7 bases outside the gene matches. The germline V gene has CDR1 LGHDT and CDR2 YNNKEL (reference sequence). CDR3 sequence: CASSQRGYPNEQYF. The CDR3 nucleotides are TGTGCCAGCAGCCAGCGGGGGTACCCCAACGAGCAGTACTTC.

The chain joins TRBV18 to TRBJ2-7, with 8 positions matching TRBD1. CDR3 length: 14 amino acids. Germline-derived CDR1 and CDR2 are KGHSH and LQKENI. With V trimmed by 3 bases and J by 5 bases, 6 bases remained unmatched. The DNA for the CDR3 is TGTGCCAGCTCACCCGTCCAGGGGGCAAACGAGCAGTACTTC. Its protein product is CASSPVQGANEQYF.

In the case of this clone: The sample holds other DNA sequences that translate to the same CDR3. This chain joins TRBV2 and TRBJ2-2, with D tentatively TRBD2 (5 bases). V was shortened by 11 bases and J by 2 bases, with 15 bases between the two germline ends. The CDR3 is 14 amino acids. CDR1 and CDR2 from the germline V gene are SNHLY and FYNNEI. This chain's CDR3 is CASFRDRNTGELFF. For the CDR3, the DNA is TGTGCCTCTTTCCGGGATCGTAACACCGGGGAGCTGTTTTTT.

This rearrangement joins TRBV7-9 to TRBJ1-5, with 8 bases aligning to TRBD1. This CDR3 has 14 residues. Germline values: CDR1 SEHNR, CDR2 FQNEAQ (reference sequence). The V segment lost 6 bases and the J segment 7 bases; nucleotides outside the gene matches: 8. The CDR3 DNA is TGTGCCAGCAGTCCGACAGGGGCTGCACAGCCCCAGCATTTT. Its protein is CASSPTGAAQPQHF.

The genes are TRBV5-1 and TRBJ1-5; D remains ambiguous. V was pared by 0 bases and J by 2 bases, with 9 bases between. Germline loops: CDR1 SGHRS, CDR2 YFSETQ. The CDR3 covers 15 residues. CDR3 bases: TGCGCCAGCAGCTTGGACGGGGTGGGCAATCAGCCCCAGCATTTT. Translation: CASSLDGVGNQPQHF.

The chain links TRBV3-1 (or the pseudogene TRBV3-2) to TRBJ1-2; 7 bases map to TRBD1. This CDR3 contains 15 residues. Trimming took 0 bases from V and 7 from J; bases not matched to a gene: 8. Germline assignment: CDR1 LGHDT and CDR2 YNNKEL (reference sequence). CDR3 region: CASSQDGRQGGGYTF. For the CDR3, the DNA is TGTGCCAGCAGCCAAGATGGTCGACAGGGAGGTGGCTACACCTTC.

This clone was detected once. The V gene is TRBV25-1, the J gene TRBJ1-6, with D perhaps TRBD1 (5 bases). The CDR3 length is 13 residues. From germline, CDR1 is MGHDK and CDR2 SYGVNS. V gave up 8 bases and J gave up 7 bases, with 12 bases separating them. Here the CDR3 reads CASVDSHNSPLHF. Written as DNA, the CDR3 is TGTGCCAGCGTAGACAGTCACAATTCACCCCTCCACTTT.

CDR3 sequence: CASSQAHGPVEQFF. The CDR3 nucleotides are TGTGCCAGCAGCCAAGCCCATGGGCCAGTTGAGCAGTTCTTC. The genes are TRBV3-1 (or the pseudogene TRBV3-2) and TRBJ2-1; D is ambiguous. The germline gives CDR1 LGHDT, CDR2 YNNKEL (reference sequence). The CDR3 extends over 14 amino acids. Trimming removed 1 base from V and 9 bases from J, with 13 bases in between.

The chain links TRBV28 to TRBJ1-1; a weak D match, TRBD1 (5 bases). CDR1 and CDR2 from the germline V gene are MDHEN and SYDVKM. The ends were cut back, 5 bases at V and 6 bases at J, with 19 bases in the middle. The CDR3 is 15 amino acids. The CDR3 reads CASSPPGRRGPEAFF. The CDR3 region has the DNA TGTGCCAGCAGTCCTCCGGGACGGAGGGGACCTGAAGCTTTCTTT.

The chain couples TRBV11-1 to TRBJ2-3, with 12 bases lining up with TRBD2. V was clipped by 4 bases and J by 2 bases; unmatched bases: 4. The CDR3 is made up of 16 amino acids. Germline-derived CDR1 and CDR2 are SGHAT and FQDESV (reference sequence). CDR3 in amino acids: CASSYTSGGYTDTQYF. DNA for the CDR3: TGTGCCAGCAGCTACACTAGCGGGGGGTACACAGATACGCAGTATTTT.

The chain's CDR3 is CASSFTDSVYGYTF. As DNA, the CDR3 is TGTGCCAGCAGTTTTACAGACAGTGTTTATGGCTACACCTTC. The V gene is TRBV28, the J gene TRBJ1-2, with D possibly being TRBD1 (5 bases). Germline V gene lookup returns CDR1 MDHEN and CDR2 SYDVKM. The CDR3 consists of 14 residues. The ends were cut back, 3 bases at V and 5 bases at J, with 13 bases in the middle.

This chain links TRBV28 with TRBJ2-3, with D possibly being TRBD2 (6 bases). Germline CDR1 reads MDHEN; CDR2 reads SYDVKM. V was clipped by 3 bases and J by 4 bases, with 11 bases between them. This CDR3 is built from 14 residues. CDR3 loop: CASSFDRRADTQYF. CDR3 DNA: TGTGCCAGCAGTTTCGATAGGAGGGCAGATACGCAGTATTTT.

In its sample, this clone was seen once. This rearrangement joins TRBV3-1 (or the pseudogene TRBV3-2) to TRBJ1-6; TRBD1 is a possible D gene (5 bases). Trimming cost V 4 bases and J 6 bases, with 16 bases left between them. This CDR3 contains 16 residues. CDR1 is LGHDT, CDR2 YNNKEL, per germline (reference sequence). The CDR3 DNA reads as TGTGCCAGCAGCCGTGGGCAGGGTGGAATTAATTCACCCCTCCACTTT. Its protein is CASSRGQGGINSPLHF.

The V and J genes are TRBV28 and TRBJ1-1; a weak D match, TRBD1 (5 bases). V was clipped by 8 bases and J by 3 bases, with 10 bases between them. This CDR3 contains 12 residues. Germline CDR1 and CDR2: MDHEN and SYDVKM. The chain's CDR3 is CASLGVDTEAFF. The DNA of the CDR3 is TGTGCCAGCTTAGGGGTGGACACTGAAGCTTTCTTT.

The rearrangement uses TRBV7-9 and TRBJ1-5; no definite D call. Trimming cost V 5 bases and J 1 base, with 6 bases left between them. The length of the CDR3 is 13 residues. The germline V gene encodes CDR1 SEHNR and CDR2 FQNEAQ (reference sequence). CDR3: CASSPFSNQPQHF. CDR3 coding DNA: TGTGCCAGCAGCCCGTTCAGCAATCAGCCCCAGCATTTT.

Here the CDR3 DNA reads TGTGCCAGCAGCCCCGGACAGGGAATTGGCTACACCTTC. Translating gives CASSPGQGIGYTF. The rearrangement links TRBV3-1 (or the pseudogene TRBV3-2) to TRBJ1-2, with 8 bases identical to TRBD1. Looked up from germline, CDR1 is LGHDT and CDR2 is YNNKEL (reference sequence). This CDR3 region has 13 residues. V lost 4 bases, J lost 7 bases, and 5 bases stayed unmatched.

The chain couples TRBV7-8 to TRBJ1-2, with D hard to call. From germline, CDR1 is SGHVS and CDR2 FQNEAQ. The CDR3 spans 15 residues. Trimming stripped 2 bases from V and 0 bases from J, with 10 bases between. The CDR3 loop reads CASSLSTSSNYGYTF. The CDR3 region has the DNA TGTGCCAGCAGCTTATCGACATCCTCTAACTATGGCTACACCTTC.

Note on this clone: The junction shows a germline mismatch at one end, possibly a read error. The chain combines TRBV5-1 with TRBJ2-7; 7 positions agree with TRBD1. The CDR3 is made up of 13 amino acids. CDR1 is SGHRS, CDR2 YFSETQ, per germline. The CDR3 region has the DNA TGCGCCAGCAGCTTGGCTCCCCCGGGACAGCAGTCCTTC. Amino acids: CASSLAPPGQQSF.

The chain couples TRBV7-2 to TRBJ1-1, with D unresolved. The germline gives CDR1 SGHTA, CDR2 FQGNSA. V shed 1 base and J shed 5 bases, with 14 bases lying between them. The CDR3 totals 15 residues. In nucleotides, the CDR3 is TGTGCCAGCAGCTTAGAGGGCGGGGTCCCGACTGAAGCTTTCTTT. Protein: CASSLEGGVPTEAFF.